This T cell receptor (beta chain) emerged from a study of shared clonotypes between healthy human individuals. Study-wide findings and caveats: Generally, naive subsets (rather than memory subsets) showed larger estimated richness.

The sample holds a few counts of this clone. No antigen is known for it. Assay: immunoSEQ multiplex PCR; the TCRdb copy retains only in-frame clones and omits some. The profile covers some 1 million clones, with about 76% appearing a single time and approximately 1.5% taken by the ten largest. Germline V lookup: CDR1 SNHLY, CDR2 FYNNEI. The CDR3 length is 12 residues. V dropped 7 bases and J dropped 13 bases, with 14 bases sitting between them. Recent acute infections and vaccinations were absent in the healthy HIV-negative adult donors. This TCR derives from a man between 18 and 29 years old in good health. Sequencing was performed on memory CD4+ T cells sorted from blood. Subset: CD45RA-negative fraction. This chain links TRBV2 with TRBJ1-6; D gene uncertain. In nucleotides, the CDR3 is TGTGCCAGCACCTCCCCAGGCTCTCCCCTCCACTTT. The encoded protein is CASTSPGSPLHF.